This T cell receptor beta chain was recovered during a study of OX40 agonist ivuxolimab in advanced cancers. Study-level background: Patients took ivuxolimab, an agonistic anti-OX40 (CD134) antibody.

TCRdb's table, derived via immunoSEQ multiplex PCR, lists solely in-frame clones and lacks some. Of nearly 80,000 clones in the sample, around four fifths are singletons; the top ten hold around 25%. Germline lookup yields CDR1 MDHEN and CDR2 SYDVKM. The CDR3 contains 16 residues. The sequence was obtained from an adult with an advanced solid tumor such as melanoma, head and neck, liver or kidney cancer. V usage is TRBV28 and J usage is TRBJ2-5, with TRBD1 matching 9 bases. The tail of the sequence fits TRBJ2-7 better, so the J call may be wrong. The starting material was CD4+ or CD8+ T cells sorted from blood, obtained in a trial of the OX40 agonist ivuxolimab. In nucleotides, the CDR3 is TGTGCCAGCAGTTTTGTGGGGACAGGGAGCTCCTACGAGCAGTACTTC. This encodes CASSFVGTGSSYEQYF.